The 30 T cell receptor beta chains listed next were all sequenced from one sample in a study of cytomegalovirus exposure and HLA in healthy donors. The primer mix had 60 Vbeta and 13 Jbeta primers. TCRdb keeps only in-frame clones here, not all; method: immunoSEQ multiplex PCR. This table holds around 110,000 clones, 75% found once. Sequencing used PBMCs. These receptors originate from a male donor in good health and CMV-seropositive.

The chain couples TRBV28 to TRBJ1-2; 8 bases fit TRBD1. CDR3 length equals 15 residues. The J segment lost 4 bases and the V segment lost 1 base, leaving 5 bases of the junction unmatched. Germline V lookup: CDR1 MDHEN, CDR2 SYDVKM. The CDR3 bases are TGTGCCAGCAGTTTATTTTCAGGGGGCGGCTATGGCTACACCTTC. This codes for CASSLFSGGGYGYTF.

J is TRBJ1-2 and V is TRBV9; 8 bases align to TRBD1. Germline CDR1 SGDLS, CDR2 YYNGEE. V gave up 3 bases and J gave up 3 bases; unmatched junction bases: 10. The CDR3 consists of 16 residues. The CDR3 DNA sequence: TGTGCCAGCAGCGCCGCCGGACAGGGCTTAGACTATGGCTACACCTTC. The encoded protein is CASSAAGQGLDYGYTF.

This rearrangement joins TRBV7-3 to TRBJ2-7; maybe TRBD2 (5 bases). The V and J ends lost 1 base and 5 bases respectively, with 12 bases between them. This CDR3 comprises 14 residues. The germline V gene encodes CDR1 SGHTA and CDR2 FQGTGA. The CDR3 nucleotides read TGTGCCAGCAGCTTAAAAGTGGGAGCCCACGAGCAGTACTTC. It encodes CASSLKVGAHEQYF.

The chain uses TRBV28 and TRBJ2-7, with TRBD2 matching over 11 bases. CDR3 length: 14 residues. Looked up from germline, CDR1 is MDHEN and CDR2 is SYDVKM. Trimming cost V 7 bases and J 2 bases; bases outside gene matches: 4. The CDR3 is CASTIAGGAYEQYF. CDR3 nucleotide sequence: TGTGCCAGCACCATAGCGGGAGGGGCCTACGAGCAGTACTTC.

The chain links TRBV5-1 to TRBJ2-3; 9 nucleotides line up with TRBD2. J was trimmed by 6 bases and V by 3 bases; bases with no gene match: 14. The germline CDR1 and CDR2 sequences are SGHRS and YFSETQ. The CDR3 extends over 17 amino acids. The CDR3 sequence is CASSSSPIAGVLDTQYF. CDR3 bases: TGCGCCAGCAGCTCCTCGCCAATAGCGGGGGTTTTGGATACGCAGTATTTT.

Only a few counts were recorded for this clone. The chain employs TRBV19 and TRBJ2-5; 7 nucleotides match TRBD1. Trimming removed 3 bases from V and 1 base from J; junction bases left unmatched: 14. The germline CDR1 and CDR2 sequences are LNHDA and SQIVND (reference sequence). CDR3 length equals 18 residues. DNA of the CDR3: TGTGCCAGTAGTATTTCTCGGCACAGGGGTACCCTCCAAGAGACCCAGTACTTC. It codes for CASSISRHRGTLQETQYF. The variable domain in full, with the rest retrieved from reference TRBV19 and TRBJ2-5, is DGGITQSPKYLFRKEGQNVTLSCEQNLNHDAMYWYRQDPGQGLRLIYYSQIVNDFQKGDIAEGYSVSREKKESFPLTVTSAQKNPTAFYLCASSISRHRGTLQETQYFGPGTRLLVL.

V and J are TRBV19 and TRBJ2-1, with TRBD2 matching over 11 bases. The CDR3 length is 14 residues. Per the germline V gene, CDR1 is LNHDA and CDR2 is SQIVND (reference sequence). V was clipped by 10 bases and J by 4 bases; unmatched bases: 6. DNA of the CDR3: TGTGCCACCAAACTAGCGGGAGTGTACAATGAGCAGTTCTTC. Its translation: CATKLAGVYNEQFF.

The CDR3 here is CSVEGRGLSDTQYF. The CDR3 region has the DNA TGCAGCGTTGAGGGCAGGGGGCTCTCAGATACGCAGTATTTT. J is TRBJ2-3 and V is TRBV29-1; TRBD1 matches 8 bases. There are 14 residues in the CDR3. V was clipped by 3 bases and J by 4 bases; unmatched bases: 6. In germline, CDR1 is SQVTM, CDR2 ANQGSEA.

This chain links TRBV10-3 with TRBJ2-3, with 10 bases lining up with TRBD1. CDR1 is ENHRY, CDR2 SYGVKD, per germline. The CDR3 is 16 residues long. Trimming took 5 bases from V and 0 from J; bases not matched to a gene: 5. The CDR3 sequence is CAISSRDRGSTDTQYF. The CDR3 region has the DNA TGTGCCATCAGTTCCCGGGACAGGGGAAGCACAGATACGCAGTATTTT.

This clone was observed a few times. The chain recombines TRBV19 with TRBJ2-2, with TRBD2 as a possible D gene (6 bases). In germline, CDR1 is LNHDA, CDR2 SQIVND (reference sequence). CDR3 length: 14 amino acids. The ends were cut back, 6 bases at V and 5 bases at J, with 13 bases in the middle. The CDR3 DNA is TGTGCCAGTAGACCGGGACTGGCGACCGGGGAGCTGTTTTTT. This codes for CASRPGLATGELFF.

A note on this clone: At one end the junction does not follow the germline gene, possibly because of a read error. The chain joins TRBV4-2 to TRBJ1-2; 10 bases are shared with TRBD1. CDR3 length: 13 amino acids. Germline CDR1 and CDR2: LGHNA and YNFKEQ. The CDR3 nucleotides are TGTGCCAGCAGCCAAGATCTTAGGCAGGGACAGGGGTTC. It specifies CASSQDLRQGQGF.

The V gene is TRBV25-1, the J gene TRBJ2-7, with 7 bases lining up with TRBD2. CDR1 and CDR2 (germline): MGHDK, SYGVNS. V was clipped by 2 bases and J by 2 bases; unmatched bases: 3. The CDR3 totals 14 residues. In DNA form, the CDR3 reads TGTGCCAGCAGTGAACGAGCGGGAACCTACGAGCAGTACTTC. This encodes CASSERAGTYEQYF.

The chain uses TRBV9 and TRBJ1-1; no clear D gene. The CDR3 totals 13 residues. Germline lookup yields CDR1 SGDLS and CDR2 YYNGEE. V lost 6 bases and J lost 1, with 10 bases in between. The CDR3 is CASNRIGNTEAFF. In DNA form, the CDR3 reads TGTGCCAGCAATCGTATCGGGAACACTGAAGCTTTCTTT.

The chain links TRBV7-2 to TRBJ2-1; 8 bases align to TRBD2. CDR3 length: 14 amino acids. V gave up 7 bases and J gave up 7 bases; unmatched junction bases: 9. The germline V gene encodes CDR1 SGHTA and CDR2 FQGNSA. The CDR3 nucleotides read TGTGCCAGCATCAGTAGCGGGGCCCATAATGAGCAGTTCTTC. As protein: CASISSGAHNEQFF.

This rearrangement joins TRBV7-2 to TRBJ2-5, with 9 bases lining up with TRBD2. Germline V gene lookup returns CDR1 SGHTA and CDR2 FQGNSA. Germline trimming cut 5 bases from V and 5 bases from J; bases unmatched to any gene: 6. The CDR3 runs to 14 residues. The CDR3 nucleotides are TGTGCCAGCAGCGGGACTAGCTTCATGGAGACCCAGTACTTC. Translation: CASSGTSFMETQYF.

The rearrangement joins TRBV9 to TRBJ2-3, with TRBD2 identical over 15 bases. CDR1 and CDR2 from the germline V gene are SGDLS and YYNGEE. The CDR3 runs to 17 residues. Trimming removed 4 bases from V and 5 bases from J; junction bases left unmatched: 8. CDR3 sequence (DNA): TGTGCCAGCAGCCCCGGACTAGCGGGAGGGCCACAAGATACGCAGTATTTT. This sequence encodes CASSPGLAGGPQDTQYF.

The chain has TRBV28 and TRBJ2-5, with D possibly matching TRBD1 (5 bases). The J call is doubtful: the DNA matches TRBJ2-7 better. Germline CDR1 reads MDHEN; CDR2 reads SYDVKM. This CDR3 is 13 amino acids long. The CDR3 reads CASTLQGSYEQYF. In DNA, the CDR3 is TGTGCCAGCACCCTCCAGGGTTCCTACGAGCAGTACTTC.

This clone was detected a few times. This chain uses TRBV11-2 with TRBJ2-7; D possibly corresponds to TRBD1 (5 bases). Per the germline V gene, CDR1 is SGHAT and CDR2 is FQNNGV. Trimming took off 5 bases at V and 0 bases at J, with 14 bases between the two ends. This CDR3 has 15 residues. CDR3 amino acids: CASSPRQWYSYEQYF. In DNA, the CDR3 is TGTGCCAGCAGCCCACGACAGTGGTACTCCTACGAGCAGTACTTC.

V is TRBV28 and J is TRBJ1-2; 7 bases fit TRBD1. Germline-derived CDR1 and CDR2 are MDHEN and SYDVKM. This CDR3 has 13 amino acids. V dropped 6 bases and J dropped 9; count of bases not matched to a gene: 10. CDR3: CASRGVGQIRYTF. The CDR3 DNA is TGTGCCAGCAGGGGGGTGGGACAGATCCGCTACACCTTC.

The V and J genes are TRBV18 and TRBJ1-4, with 10 nucleotides matching TRBD1. The CDR3 extends over 17 amino acids. Germline-derived CDR1 and CDR2 are KGHSH and LQKENI. Trimming took 1 base from V and 3 from J; bases not matched to a gene: 5. CDR3 DNA: TGTGCCAGCTCACCACAGACAGGGGGCATACCTAATGAAAAACTGTTTTTT. It specifies CASSPQTGGIPNEKLFF.

The sample holds one count of this clone. The chain is built from TRBV5-1 and TRBJ2-3; D possibly corresponds to TRBD2 (5 bases). The CDR3 contains 15 residues. V was shortened by 3 bases and J by 5 bases, with 16 bases between the two germline ends. Germline CDR1 SGHRS, CDR2 YFSETQ. The CDR3 here is CASSSLSGGGDTQYF. For the CDR3, the DNA is TGCGCCAGCAGCTCCCTGTCCGGCGGAGGAGATACGCAGTATTTT.

The rearrangement joins TRBV23-1 to TRBJ1-5, with D unresolved. TRBV23-1 is recorded as an ORF, its role being uncertain. The V gene lost 3 bases and the J gene lost 2 bases, with 11 bases spanning the gap. There are 15 residues in the CDR3. The CDR3: CASSHPGRGNQPQHF. Here the CDR3 DNA reads TGCGCCAGCAGTCATCCCGGGCGGGGCAATCAGCCCCAGCATTTT.

The chain uses TRBV30 and TRBJ2-3; D may be TRBD2 (5 bases). This CDR3 spans 16 amino acids. CDR1 is GTSNPN, CDR2 SVGIG, per germline (reference sequence). Trimming left V 2 bases short and J 5 bases short, with 20 bases between. The CDR3 sequence: CAWSRPPLLGGDTQYF. The CDR3 DNA follows: TGTGCCTGGAGTAGACCCCCACTACTAGGAGGAGATACGCAGTATTTT.

The V and J genes are TRBV14 and TRBJ2-1; possibly TRBD2 for D (5 bases). Germline V lookup: CDR1 SGHDN, CDR2 FVKESK. Trimming took off 0 bases at V and 13 bases at J, with 13 bases between the two ends. This CDR3 is built from 13 residues. The CDR3 bases are TGTGCCAGCAGCCAAGATTTTTCCCTAGCCCAGTTCTTC. Protein product: CASSQDFSLAQFF.

V gene TRBV19 combines with J gene TRBJ2-1, with 11 bases identical to TRBD2. The trim removed 6 bases at V and 9 bases at J, leaving 16 bases unmatched. Germline V gene sequence: CDR1 LNHDA, CDR2 SQIVND (reference sequence). This CDR3 has 17 residues. The CDR3 nucleotides are TGTGCCAGTAGGTCTTTAAAACTAGCGGGAGCGGTCTTTGAGCAGTTCTTC. Translation: CASRSLKLAGAVFEQFF.

This chain links TRBV9 with TRBJ2-7; 8 bases map to TRBD1. V shed 0 bases, J shed 4 bases, and the junction held 6 bases outside the gene matches. Germline V gives CDR1 SGDLS, CDR2 YYNGEE. The CDR3 consists of 15 residues. The CDR3 region is CASSVDPGGMYEQYF. CDR3 DNA: TGTGCCAGCAGCGTAGATCCAGGGGGCATGTACGAGCAGTACTTC. The entire variable domain, with the rest obtained from reference TRBV9 and TRBJ2-7, is as follows: DSGVTQTPKHLITATGQRVTLRCSPRSGDLSVYWYQQSLDQGLQFLIQYYNGEERAKGNILERFSAQQFPDLHSELNLSSLELGDSALYFCASSVDPGGMYEQYFGPGTRLTVT.

This chain connects TRBV4-3 to TRBJ1-5; D uncertain. The CDR3 sequence is 14 residues long. Germline V gene lookup returns CDR1 LGHNA and CDR2 YSLEER. V was clipped by 4 bases and J by 4 bases, with 11 bases between them. This CDR3 is CASSPLGRNQPQHF. The DNA of the CDR3 is TGCGCCAGCAGCCCCCTTGGGCGTAATCAGCCCCAGCATTTT.

The J gene is TRBJ1-5, the V gene TRBV19, with 7 bases fitting TRBD1. The J segment lost 6 bases and the V segment lost 5 bases, leaving 10 bases of the junction unmatched. The CDR3 runs to 15 residues. Germline V gives CDR1 LNHDA, CDR2 SQIVND (reference sequence). For the CDR3, the DNA is TGTGCCAGTAGTCTCACAGGGGCGTGGGGTCAGCCCCAGCATTTT. Translation: CASSLTGAWGQPQHF.

This chain connects TRBV5-1 to TRBJ2-7, with D unclear. Looked up from germline, CDR1 is SGHRS and CDR2 is YFSETQ. Between the trimmed V and J ends, which lost 1 base and 2 bases, there was a span of 10 bases. This CDR3 is 14 amino acids long. This chain's CDR3 is CASSLYQSTYEQYF. The CDR3 region has the DNA TGCGCCAGCAGCTTGTATCAGTCCACCTACGAGCAGTACTTC.

CDR3: CASSSWVDGETQYF. In DNA form, the CDR3 reads TGTGCCAGCAGCTCTTGGGTCGACGGGGAGACCCAGTACTTC. The chain is built from TRBV9 and TRBJ2-5, with D uncertain. Trimming left V 4 bases short and J 5 bases short, with 15 bases between. There are 14 residues in the CDR3. Per germline, CDR1 SGDLS and CDR2 YYNGEE.